In this sample, the clone carrying this T cell receptor (beta chain) turned up a few times. Its matching antigen is unknown. Germline is not matched at one junction end, which may reflect a read error. This sample is drawn from a study of blood T cells in healthy people across ages. General observations from the study: Whereas aged donors had fewer naive CD4+ cells, long-lived donors had more of them and higher diversity. With age, beta diversity per million T cells declined roughly linearly, significantly by approximately 41. It was found that TCR beta diversity correlated strongly with the percentage of naive T cells.

Each sample had at least 6 million PBMCs isolated. The CDR3 extends over 14 amino acids. Germline lookup yields CDR1 LNHDA and CDR2 SQIVND (reference sequence). The use of a sample-barcoded 5' primer and a J-beta primer mix characterized a second PCR of roughly 6 to 11 cycles. TCRdb reprocessed the 5' RACE reads via MiXCR and lists one record per CDR3 protein. The data show 750,000 to 1,000,000 distinct CDR3 sequences, with approximately 32% seen just once and 10% held by the top ten. A further study also used this sample, focusing on T cells of mothers and their children.

This TCR came from a woman between 40 and 55 years old in good health. Input material: blood. The chain joins TRBV19 to TRBJ1-2, with D possibly being TRBD1 (5 bases). The CDR3 loop reads CAGSSGRKSYGYTF. The CDR3 nucleotides are TGTGCCGGTAGTTCGGGACGGAAGTCCTATGGCTACACCTTC.